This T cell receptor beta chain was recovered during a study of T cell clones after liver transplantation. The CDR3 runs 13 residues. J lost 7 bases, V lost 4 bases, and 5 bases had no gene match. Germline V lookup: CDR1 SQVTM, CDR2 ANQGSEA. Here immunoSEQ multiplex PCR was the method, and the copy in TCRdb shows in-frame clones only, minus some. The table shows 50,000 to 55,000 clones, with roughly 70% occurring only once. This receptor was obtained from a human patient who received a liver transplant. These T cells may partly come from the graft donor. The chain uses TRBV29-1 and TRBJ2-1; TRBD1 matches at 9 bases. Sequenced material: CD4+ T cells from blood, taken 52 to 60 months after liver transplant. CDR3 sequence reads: CSVVRQGGNEQFF. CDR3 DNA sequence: TGCAGCGTTGTACGACAGGGGGGGAATGAGCAGTTCTTC.